These T cell receptor beta chains were read from a single sample in a study of T cell responses to AZD1222 COVID-19 vaccine. Sequencing used immunoSEQ multiplex PCR; TCRdb keeps in-frame clones, though not all of them. The sample carries roughly 100,000 clones, 80% to 90% recorded once. The sample here was peripheral blood, taken on day 0 of AZD1222 vaccination. These receptors originate from an adult in good health. CDR3s include the opening cysteine and the closing phenylalanine or tryptophan. Fields, in order: D gene, V gene, clone size, J gene, CDR3 length, CDR3 protein, CDR3 DNA. The D gene is left open where the match is weak. Some rows have no size entry. The others give once, few or many, or a class for an expanded clone.

d_call: -
v_call: TRBV7-3
clone_size: -
j_call: TRBJ1-6
cdr3_length: 14
cdr3_aa: CASSSGQGNSPLHF
cdr3_nt: TGTGCCAGCAGTTCGGGGCAGGGCAATTCACCCCTCCACTTT

d_call: -
v_call: TRBV10-3
clone_size: -
j_call: TRBJ2-7
cdr3_length: 14
cdr3_aa: CAISESIVSYEQYF
cdr3_nt: TGTGCCATCAGTGAGTCAATCGTCTCCTACGAGCAGTACTTC

d_call: -
v_call: TRBV19
clone_size: -
j_call: TRBJ2-3
cdr3_length: 13
cdr3_aa: CASNKGLADTQYF
cdr3_nt: TGTGCCAGTAACAAGGGCCTCGCAGATACGCAGTATTTT

d_call: -
v_call: TRBV10-1
clone_size: -
j_call: TRBJ1-3
cdr3_length: 15
cdr3_aa: CASSEGATSGNTIYF
cdr3_nt: TGCGCCAGCAGTGAGGGGGCGACCTCTGGAAACACCATATATTTT

d_call: TRBD1
v_call: TRBV7-2
clone_size: -
j_call: TRBJ1-4
cdr3_length: 14
cdr3_aa: CASSPGQGREKLFF
cdr3_nt: TGTGCCAGCAGCCCCGGACAGGGGAGGGAAAAACTGTTTTTT

d_call: -
v_call: TRBV10-3
clone_size: -
j_call: TRBJ2-3
cdr3_length: 12
cdr3_aa: CAISEGGDTQYF
cdr3_nt: TGTGCCATCAGTGAGGGCGGGGATACGCAGTATTTT

d_call: TRBD1
v_call: TRBV19
clone_size: few
j_call: TRBJ2-1
cdr3_length: 14
cdr3_aa: CASSLGTGDNEQFF
cdr3_nt: TGTGCCAGTAGTCTGGGGACAGGGGACAATGAGCAGTTCTTC

d_call: -
v_call: TRBV4-2
clone_size: -
j_call: TRBJ2-7
cdr3_length: 13
cdr3_aa: CASSHPKVTEQYF
cdr3_nt: TGTGCCAGCAGCCACCCGAAGGTGACCGAGCAGTACTTC

d_call: -
v_call: TRBV27
clone_size: -
j_call: TRBJ2-7
cdr3_length: 14
cdr3_aa: CASSLKDTSYEQYF
cdr3_nt: TGTGCCAGCAGTTTAAAAGACACCTCCTACGAGCAGTACTTC

d_call: -
v_call: TRBV15
clone_size: once
j_call: TRBJ1-1
cdr3_length: 13
cdr3_aa: CATSREDGLRAFF
cdr3_nt: TGTGCCACCAGCAGAGAGGACGGACTAAGGGCTTTCTTT

d_call: -
v_call: TRBV24-1
clone_size: -
j_call: TRBJ1-5
cdr3_length: 14
cdr3_aa: CATSDTTRNQPQHF
cdr3_nt: TGTGCCACCAGTGATACAACTAGGAATCAGCCCCAGCATTTT

d_call: -
v_call: TRBV5-1
clone_size: -
j_call: TRBJ2-7
cdr3_length: 12
cdr3_aa: CASSLFGYEQYF
cdr3_nt: TGCGCCAGCAGCTTGTTCGGCTACGAGCAGTACTTC